Sequencing of this TCR beta chain was carried out in a study of T cell changes during pregnancy in multiple sclerosis. The germline V gene has CDR1 SGHDT and CDR2 YYEEEE. The CDR3 has 15 residues. V was shortened by 4 bases and J by 3 bases, with 14 bases between the two germline ends. Sequencing was performed with immunoSEQ multiplex PCR; in TCRdb, only in-frame clones are kept and a portion is missing. The sample has 20,000 to 25,000 clones; about 90% are singletons. Material: CD8+ T cells from peripheral blood mononuclear cells, obtained in the second trimester of pregnancy. This TCR came from a female donor in good health, enrolled as a control in a pregnancy study. The V gene is TRBV5-6, the J gene TRBJ2-1, with D possibly TRBD2 on 6 matching bases. The CDR3 is CASSPLGRGYNEQFF. CDR3 nucleotides: TGTGCCAGCAGCCCATTGGGGCGGGGCTACAATGAGCAGTTCTTC.